Listed below are T cell receptor beta chains from one sample, sequenced in a study of T cells in Graves' hyperthyroidism and ophthalmopathy. TCRdb re-derived calls from the multiplex PCR reads in MiXCR, one entry per CDR3 protein. The sample records a few hundred thousand distinct CDR3 sequences, roughly 14% being singletons. Sequencing input: blood. The receptors were sampled from a woman in her twenties or thirties with Graves' hyperthyroidism. The CDR3 runs from the conserved cysteine through the conserved F or W. A D gene is named only where the DNA matches it firmly. Only part of the rows carry a size: once, few, many, or a class if the clone is expanded.

v_call	clone_size	j_call	d_call	cdr3_nt	cdr3_aa
TRBV3-1	many	TRBJ2-7	TRBD2	TGTGCCAGCAGCCATCAACTAGCGGGAATTCTCGAGCAGTACTTC	CASSHQLAGILEQYF
TRBV20-1	few	TRBJ2-7	TRBD1	TGCAGTGCTAGATCCGGGACAGGGGGCCCCTCCTACGAGCAGTACTTC	CSARSGTGGPSYEQYF
TRBV30	many	TRBJ2-7	-	TGTGCCTGGAGTAACGCCCGCGAGCAGTACTTC	CAWSNAREQYF
TRBV6-1	many	TRBJ2-1	-	TGTGCCAGCAGTGAAATGGCCTCCTCCTACAATGAGCAGTTCTTC	CASSEMASSYNEQFF
TRBV28	many	TRBJ1-2	TRBD1	TGTGCCAGCAGAATAACAGGGGGTGGCTACACCTTC	CASRITGGGYTF
TRBV7-2	many	TRBJ2-3	TRBD2	TGTGCCAGCAGCTTAGTCGGGACTAGCTTGGATACGCAGTATTTT	CASSLVGTSLDTQYF
TRBV7-2	many	TRBJ2-7	-	TGTGCCAGCAGCAAAAACAGGGCCCCCTACGAGCAGTACTTC	CASSKNRAPYEQYF
TRBV5-5	-	TRBJ2-6	-	TGTGCCAGCAGCTTGAAGGGGCCGCCGATCTCTGGGGCCAACGTCCTGACTTTC	CASSLKGPPISGANVLTF
TRBV5-4	-	TRBJ2-3	TRBD1	TGTGCCAGCAGCTTGGTGGGACAGGGGGCCGATACGCAGTATTTT	CASSLVGQGADTQYF
TRBV6-1	many	TRBJ1-5	-	TGTGCCAGCAGTGAAGGGGGGGGGCAAATTCATCAGCCCCAGCATTTT	CASSEGGGQIHQPQHF
TRBV19	-	TRBJ2-2	-	TGTGCCAGTAGGGTCATGGACAGACTAGGCGGGGAGCTGTTTTTT	CASRVMDRLGGELFF
TRBV6-5	many	TRBJ1-1	-	TGTGCCAGCAGTCCCCCAAGACAGCGCTGGAACACTGAAGCTTTCTTT	CASSPPRQRWNTEAFF
TRBV20-1	many	TRBJ2-7	TRBD2	TGCAGTGCTGGGACTAGCGGGAAGAGCTCCTACGAGCAGTACTTC	CSAGTSGKSSYEQYF
TRBV5-1	few	TRBJ2-7	TRBD1	TGCGCCAGCAGCTTGTCGGGACAGGGGGCCTACGAGCAGTACTTC	CASSLSGQGAYEQYF
TRBV19	-	TRBJ2-2	TRBD2	TGTGCCAGTAGGCCGCTAGCGGGAGGCACCGGGGAGCTGTTTTTT	CASRPLAGGTGELFF
TRBV15	many	TRBJ2-3	-	TGTGCCACCAGCCAACCTCTTTTACCGGGACAAAGCACAGATACGCAGTATTTT	CATSQPLLPGQSTDTQYF
TRBV28	many	TRBJ2-7	TRBD2	TGTGCCAGCCGACTAGCGGGAGTTCAGTACTTC	CASRLAGVQYF
TRBV3-1	many	TRBJ2-2	TRBD2	TGTGCCAGCAGCCAAGAGGCGGGAGCGAACACCGGGGAGCTGTTTTTT	CASSQEAGANTGELFF
TRBV25-1	few	TRBJ2-7	TRBD2	TGTGCCAGCAGTGAACGGGGGGAGGACGGCGAGCAGTACTTC	CASSERGEDGEQYF
TRBV29-1	-	TRBJ2-7	TRBD1	TGCAGCGTTGTGACCGCGACAGGGGGGACCTACGAGCAGTACTTC	CSVVTATGGTYEQYF
TRBV2	many	TRBJ1-1	-	TGTGCGCACTTTAGGCAACCGAACACTGAAGCTTTCTTT	CAHFRQPNTEAFF
TRBV11-3	-	TRBJ2-1	-	TGTGCCAGCAGTTTTGGGGGGGGGACAGGATCGGTCCATGAGCAGTTCTTC	CASSFGGGTGSVHEQFF
TRBV12-3/TRBV12-4	many	TRBJ2-3	-	TGTGCCAGCAGTTTACGCATCAGCATTAGCACAGATACGCAGTATTTT	CASSLRISISTDTQYF
TRBV6-5	many	TRBJ2-7	TRBD1	TGTGCCAGCAGTTACGGGGACAGGGGCACCTACGAGCAGTACTTC	CASSYGDRGTYEQYF
TRBV2	-	TRBJ1-4	-	TGTGCCAGCAGTCTAACGGGCAGGTCCTACGAAAAACTGTTTTTT	CASSLTGRSYEKLFF
TRBV12-3/TRBV12-4	many	TRBJ2-1	-	TGTGCCAGCAGTTACAGCCGGGGCCGCAATGAGCAGTTCTTC	CASSYSRGRNEQFF
TRBV2	-	TRBJ2-5	TRBD2	TGTGCCAGCAGTGTCTGGGCGGGAGGTCAAGAGACCCAGTACTTC	CASSVWAGGQETQYF
TRBV7-9	many	TRBJ1-2	TRBD1	TGTGCCAGCAGCCCGGGACAGGGGAACTACACCTTC	CASSPGQGNYTF
TRBV27	few	TRBJ2-2	TRBD1	TGTGCCAGCAGTCTCCCGGGACAGTTGAACACCGGGGAGCTGTTTTTT	CASSLPGQLNTGELFF
TRBV7-2	few	TRBJ1-2	-	TGTGCCAGCAGCTTTAGTACAGCCGGCTATGGCTACACCTTC	CASSFSTAGYGYTF
TRBV6-5	-	TRBJ2-5	TRBD1	TGTGCCAGCAGTTACTCAAGCCCCGGACAGGGACGGATATTTCAAGAGACCCAGTACTTC	CASSYSSPGQGRIFQETQYF
TRBV3-1	-	TRBJ2-2	-	TGTGCCAGCAGCCAAAAAATCTCAGGAGCCGTCTTTCCCGGGGAGCTGTTTTTT	CASSQKISGAVFPGELFF
TRBV6-1	many	TRBJ2-3	-	TGTGCCAGCAGCCCCGACACCCCGGTTGTCGGGAGCGGTACGCAGTATTTT	CASSPDTPVVGSGTQYF
TRBV18	many	TRBJ1-5	-	TGTGCCAGCTCACCACAGGGAAGTCAGCCCCAGCATTTT	CASSPQGSQPQHF
TRBV7-6	many	TRBJ2-7	TRBD2	TGTGCCAGCAGCTCCGCCGCTGGTAGCGGGGGGGGCCCCTACGAGCAGTACTTC	CASSSAAGSGGGPYEQYF
TRBV12-3/TRBV12-4	few	TRBJ2-1	TRBD2	TGTGCCAGCAGTTTAGGTAGCGGGAGTTTCAATGAGCAGTTCTTC	CASSLGSGSFNEQFF
TRBV30	many	TRBJ1-1	-	TGTGCCTGGAGCAGAGGGGAGGGGAAGAACACTGAAGCTTTCTTT	CAWSRGEGKNTEAFF
TRBV5-1	-	TRBJ2-7	TRBD2	TGCGCCAGCAGCTCGTCACTAGCGGGAGGTGATAAGCAGTACTTC	CASSSSLAGGDKQYF
TRBV4-1	-	TRBJ1-1	-	TGCGCCAGCAGCCAATTTATTTCAGCGGGAGGTTTTACGGTGAACACTGAAGCTTTCTTT	CASSQFISAGGFTVNTEAFF
TRBV7-2	many	TRBJ2-3	-	TGTGCCAGCAGCCCTGTAGCGTGGGCAGATACGCAGTATTTT	CASSPVAWADTQYF
TRBV3-1	many	TRBJ2-2	-	TGTGCCAGCAGCCTAGGTAGTTTTAACACCGGGGAGCTGTTTTTT	CASSLGSFNTGELFF
TRBV10-3	few	TRBJ1-2	-	TGTGCCATCAGTGTACAGGGAGGCCTGGACTATGGCTACACCTTC	CAISVQGGLDYGYTF
TRBV20-1	-	TRBJ2-7	-	TGCAGTGCTAGTCCGGTCGTCGTCTCCGAGCAGTACTTC	CSASPVVVSEQYF
TRBV5-1	many	TRBJ2-7	TRBD1	TGCGCCAGCAGCTTGGCTGCCGGGACAGGGATCTACGAGCAGTACTTC	CASSLAAGTGIYEQYF
TRBV6-1	-	TRBJ2-3	-	TGTGCCAGCAGTCAGGGATTGGAGGGAGAATGGGACACAGATACGCAGTATTTT	CASSQGLEGEWDTDTQYF
TRBV6-1	-	TRBJ1-5	-	TGTGCCAGCAGCCCCCCGACAAGCTGGTATCAGCCCCAGCATTTT	CASSPPTSWYQPQHF
TRBV5-6	-	TRBJ2-1	-	TGTGCCAGCAGCCCAGCCCCAGCGGCACAGTACAATGAGCAGTTCTTC	CASSPAPAAQYNEQFF
TRBV20-1	-	TRBJ2-7	-	TGCAGTGCTAGAGATGCGCTAGCTGCCTACGAGCAGTACTTC	CSARDALAAYEQYF
TRBV28	many	TRBJ2-6	-	TGTGCCAGCAGTTTAAACAGGGTGGGTGTGTCTGGGGCCAACGTCCTGACTTTC	CASSLNRVGVSGANVLTF
TRBV2	many	TRBJ2-3	-	TGTGCCAGCAGCGGGGGAACGCAGTATTTT	CASSGGTQYF
TRBV20-1	many	TRBJ1-4	TRBD1	TGCAGTGCCCACGGTCCCGGGACAGGGTGGTCCGCGGAAAAACTGTTTTTT	CSAHGPGTGWSAEKLFF
TRBV27	many	TRBJ2-1	-	TGTGCCAGCAGTTTGTTGCGGTCCTCCTACAATGAGCAGTTCTTC	CASSLLRSSYNEQFF
TRBV20-1	many	TRBJ2-3	-	TGCAGTGCTGCGACCAAGGGGGGGTACAGCACAGATACGCAGTATTTT	CSAATKGGYSTDTQYF
TRBV19	-	TRBJ2-2	TRBD2	TGTGCCAGTAGTATTCTTTCTAGCGGGAGGGCGAACACCGGGGAGCTGTTTTTT	CASSILSSGRANTGELFF
TRBV6-8	-	TRBJ2-2	-	TGTGCCAGCTGGTCCGGCGGGACCGGGGAGCTGTTTTTT	CASWSGGTGELFF
TRBV7-2	-	TRBJ1-2	-	TGTGCCATGTCCGGGACCTATTCTGGGGGCTATGGCTACACCTTC	CAMSGTYSGGYGYTF
TRBV5-8	-	TRBJ2-5	-	TGTGCCAGCAGCTTGGAGGGCCCACGAGAGACCCAGTACTTC	CASSLEGPRETQYF